This T cell receptor beta chain was recorded in a study of T cells in Graves' hyperthyroidism and ophthalmopathy. TCR beta CDR3 region amplification was performed from RNA transcripts. The HTBI primer set was used in a first-round RT-PCR of the TCR CDR3. TCRdb recomputed calls from the multiplex PCR reads with MiXCR, one row per CDR3 protein. The table lists some 200,000 distinct CDR3 sequences, roughly 18% of them singletons. The CDR3 has 15 amino acids. Trimming shortened V by 1 base and J by 0 bases, and 9 bases separated the two germline ends. Germline CDR1 is MNHEY and CDR2 is SMNVEV (reference sequence). No ophthalmopathy progression within 18 months constituted stable Graves' hyperthyroidism. Criteria for exclusion of patients were uncontrolled infection, other autoimmune disease, pregnancy or lactation.

The sample was blood. The clonotype originates from a man between 50 and 59 years old with Graves' hyperthyroidism. The chain links TRBV27 to TRBJ1-2, with D possibly TRBD1 on 5 matching bases. This chain's CDR3 is CASSLLGQTNYGYTF. DNA of the CDR3: TGTGCCAGCAGTTTATTGGGGCAGACTAACTATGGCTACACCTTC.